The 10 T cell receptor beta chains below were found in one sample sequenced in a study of tumor-infiltrating lymphocytes in localized non-small cell lung cancer. Clones were read by immunoSEQ multiplex PCR, and TCRdb kept only the in-frame ones, dropping some. Seen here are 6,500 to 8,000 clones, approximately 80% observed once, and the top ten hold roughly 15%. The sample comprised uninvolved lung tissue not adjacent to the tumor. The receptor source for this set is a human donor with non-small cell lung cancer.

J is TRBJ2-7 and V is TRBV23-1; the D gene could be TRBD1 or TRBD2 (5 bases each). TRBV23-1 qualifies as an ORF whose function is uncertain. Trimming pared 9 bases from V and 0 bases from J, leaving 12 bases between. The CDR3 has 13 amino acids. CDR3 DNA: TGCGCCAGGTCGGGACGGGACTCCTACGAGCAGTACTTC. This encodes CARSGRDSYEQYF.

This clone was detected a few times. The chain couples TRBV6-5 to TRBJ1-2, with TRBD1 matching over 11 bases. CDR1 and CDR2 (germline): MNHEY, SVGAGI. The CDR3 spans 14 residues. Trimming removed 5 bases from V and 7 bases from J; junction bases left unmatched: 6. The CDR3 reads CASSRGTGGGGYTF. The CDR3 bases are TGTGCCAGCAGTCGCGGGACAGGGGGGGGTGGCTACACCTTC.

Points on this clone: Its ends do not fully match the called genes, so a read error is possible. The rearrangement uses TRBV27 and TRBJ1-5; no firm D call. The CDR3 extends over 15 amino acids. The V gene's germline CDR1 is MNHEY and CDR2 SMNVEV (reference sequence). The CDR3: CTSGSGPNGNQPQHF. The CDR3 DNA sequence: TGTACCAGCGGCTCTGGGCCTAATGGGAATCAGCCCCAGCATTTT.

The V gene is TRBV7-9, the J gene TRBJ2-5; D is unclear. V was shortened by 0 bases and J by 2 bases, with 10 bases between the two germline ends. CDR1 SEHNR and CDR2 FQNEAQ come from the germline V gene (reference sequence). The CDR3 sequence is 15 residues long. CDR3 coding DNA: TGTGCCAGCAGCTTAGCTGCAGGCGGACAAGAGACCCAGTACTTC. It specifies CASSLAAGGQETQYF.

This rearrangement joins TRBV6-1 to TRBJ2-7; 7 nucleotides match TRBD2. J was trimmed by 2 bases and V by 0 bases; bases with no gene match: 1. The germline gives CDR1 MNHNS, CDR2 SASEGT. The CDR3 has 14 amino acids. In DNA, the CDR3 is TGTGCCAGCAGTGAAGCTGGGACTACCTACGAGCAGTACTTC. Protein: CASSEAGTTYEQYF.

The table lists this clone with a few counts. The V call is TRBV28, the J call TRBJ2-1; possible D gene TRBD1, 5 bases. V gave up 1 base and J gave up 1 base, with 11 bases separating them. This CDR3 has 16 residues. CDR1 and CDR2 (germline): MDHEN, SYDVKM. CDR3 nucleotide sequence: TGTGCCAGCAGTTTATTCGACAGTGTGTCCTACAATGAGCAGTTCTTC. Translated, it gives CASSLFDSVSYNEQFF.

This clone rates as medium-sized. The rearrangement links TRBV7-9 to TRBJ1-5; the D is unclear. CDR3 size: 15 residues. Trimming took off 5 bases at V and 6 bases at J, with 17 bases between the two ends. Germline CDR1 reads SEHNR; CDR2 reads FQNEAQ (reference sequence). The CDR3 coding sequence is TGTGCCAGCAGCGAAGGGTGGCACTCCGGTCAGCCCCAGCATTTT. Its translation: CASSEGWHSGQPQHF. The variable domain in full, completed from reference TRBV7-9 and TRBJ1-5, reads DTGVSQNPRHKITKRGQNVTFRCDPISEHNRLYWYRQTLGQGPEFLTYFQNEAQLEKSRLLSDRFSAERPKGSFSTLEIQRTEQGDSAMYLCASSEGWHSGQPQHFGDGTRLSIL.

The V call is TRBV10-2, the J call TRBJ2-1; TRBD2 matches at 11 bases. From germline, CDR1 is WSHSY and CDR2 SAAADI. This CDR3 region has 16 residues. Losses at the gene ends were 3 bases for V and 6 bases for J; bases not matched to a gene: 7. The chain's CDR3 is CASSDPGTSGLNEQFF. CDR3 sequence (DNA): TGCGCCAGCAGTGACCCCGGGACTAGCGGCCTCAATGAGCAGTTCTTC.

This chain joins TRBV25-1 and TRBJ1-4, with unresolved D. With 3 bases removed from V and 5 bases from J, the gap between germline ends came to 7 bases. Germline V gene sequence: CDR1 MGHDK, CDR2 SYGVNS. This CDR3 spans 13 amino acids. The CDR3 spells CASSEWANEKLFF. For the CDR3, the DNA is TGTGCCAGCAGTGAGTGGGCGAATGAAAAACTGTTTTTT.

V and J are TRBV6-1 and TRBJ1-1; D possibly corresponds to TRBD1 (6 bases). Trimming left V 6 bases short and J 1 base short, with 9 bases between. This CDR3 is 13 amino acids long. The germline V gene has CDR1 MNHNS and CDR2 SASEGT. The CDR3 nucleotides are TGTGCCAGCAGAACAGGGAGGAACACTGAAGCTTTCTTT. Protein product: CASRTGRNTEAFF.